The rows below give T cell receptor beta chains drawn from one sample of a study of STAT5B mutations in CD4+ large granular lymphocyte leukemia. Method: immunoSEQ multiplex PCR; TCRdb's copy keeps in-frame clones and lacks some. The profile shows some 30,000 clones, around 85% of them singletons. Sequenced sample: CD4+ T cells from blood buffy coats. The receptors originated from a human donor in good health. The CDR3 runs from the conserved cysteine through the conserved F or W. The D gene is left open where the match is weak. Clone sizes are given selectively: once, few, many, or a class where the clone is expanded.

d_call | j_call | clone_size | v_call | cdr3_nt | cdr3_aa
TRBD2 | TRBJ2-7 | few | TRBV27 | TGTGCCAGCAGAGGCAGTAGCGGGGTCTACGAGCAGTACTTC | CASRGSSGVYEQYF
NA | TRBJ1-3 | once | TRBV15 | TGTGCCACCAGCAGAGGAGACACGGTTGGAAACACCATATATTTT | CATSRGDTVGNTIYF
NA | TRBJ2-7 | NA | TRBV6-6 | TGTGCCAGCAGGGACGCCGGGACAAAATTCTACGAGCAGTACTTC | CASRDAGTKFYEQYF
TRBD2 | TRBJ2-7 | NA | TRBV10-3 | TGTGCCATCAGAAGACTAGCGGGAGGGTCGGCCGAGCAGTACTTC | CAIRRLAGGSAEQYF
NA | TRBJ1-5 | few | TRBV18 | TGTGCCAGCTCACCACTAGAAGATAGCTCTCAGCCCCAGCATTTT | CASSPLEDSSQPQHF
NA | TRBJ2-3 | NA | TRBV7-6 | TGTGCCAGCAGCTTAGTATCAGAAACAGATACGCAGTATTTT | CASSLVSETDTQYF
NA | TRBJ1-1 | NA | TRBV4-2 | TGTGCCAGCAGCCAAGGAGAACAACTTGCTGAAGCTTTCTTT | CASSQGEQLAEAFF
TRBD1 | TRBJ2-1 | once | TRBV10-2 | TGCGCCAGCCAATGGACAGGTGGCAATGAGCAGTTCTTC | CASQWTGGNEQFF
NA | TRBJ2-2 | NA | TRBV6-5 | TGTGCCAGCAGTTATAGTTTCACCGGGGAGCTGTTTTTT | CASSYSFTGELFF
NA | TRBJ1-2 | few | TRBV6-1 | TGTGCCAGCAGGCTGGACAGCTTCTATGGCTACACCTTC | CASRLDSFYGYTF
TRBD2 | TRBJ2-1 | NA | TRBV30 | TGTGCCTGGAGTGTTACTAGCGGGTTCTACAATGAGCAGTTCTTC | CAWSVTSGFYNEQFF
TRBD1 | TRBJ1-6 | NA | TRBV6-1 | TGTGCCAGCAGCGAAGACAGGGCGGGAAATTCACCCCTCCACTTT | CASSEDRAGNSPLHF
NA | TRBJ2-7 | NA | TRBV6-6 | TGTGCCAGCAGTAGGCGGGATTTCTACGAGCAGTACTTC | CASSRRDFYEQYF
NA | TRBJ1-2 | NA | TRBV27 | TGTGCCAGCAGTTTAGGATGGGGGGCTATCTATGGCTACACCTTC | CASSLGWGAIYGYTF
TRBD1 | TRBJ1-2 | few | TRBV6-1 | TGTGCCAGCACCCGGACAGGGAACTATGGCTACACCTTC | CASTRTGNYGYTF
NA | TRBJ2-1 | NA | TRBV6-5 | TGTGCCAGCAGTTATACGCTGGGTTCCTACAATGAGCAGTTCTTC | CASSYTLGSYNEQFF
NA | TRBJ1-4 | NA | TRBV27 | TGTGCCAGTCGAAGTTGGGGCGGAGGGACTAATGAAAAACTGTTTTTT | CASRSWGGGTNEKLFF
NA | TRBJ2-1 | NA | TRBV5-1 | TGCGCCAGCAGCCCCCGTGGGGACAATGAGCAGTTCTTC | CASSPRGDNEQFF
NA | TRBJ1-4 | NA | TRBV21-1 | TGTGCCAGCAGCAAAGGTGGATACAGCCAACAAACTAATGAAAAACTGTTTTTT | CASSKGGYSQQTNEKLFF
TRBD1 | TRBJ1-2 | NA | TRBV7-9 | TGTGCCAGCAGCCCCGGCGACAGGGATAGGAATGGCTACACCTTC | CASSPGDRDRNGYTF
NA | TRBJ1-4 | NA | TRBV28 | TGTGCCAGCAGTCTACAGGGTCAAAAACTGTTTTTT | CASSLQGQKLFF
TRBD2 | TRBJ2-1 | NA | TRBV4-1 | TGCGCCAGCAGCCGTCTAGCGGCCTCCTACAATGAGCAGTTCTTC | CASSRLAASYNEQFF
NA | TRBJ2-3 | NA | TRBV5-1 | TGCGCCAGCAAAGGTTCCCTAGCCGGTCCAGATACGCAGTATTTT | CASKGSLAGPDTQYF
NA | TRBJ1-2 | NA | TRBV6-5 | TGTGCCAGCAGTTACTCTGGGACATTTGGCTACACCTTC | CASSYSGTFGYTF
NA | TRBJ2-5 | NA | TRBV11-2 | TGTGCCAGCAGCCGACCAGAGGGAGGACGAGAGACCCAGTACTTC | CASSRPEGGRETQYF
NA | TRBJ1-3 | NA | TRBV5-4 | TGTGCCAGCAGCCTGGAATTGAGCTCTGGAAACACCATATATTTT | CASSLELSSGNTIYF
NA | TRBJ1-4 | NA | TRBV19 | TGTGCCTCGTCTGACAGGAGGGATGAAAAACTGTTTTTT | CASSDRRDEKLFF
NA | TRBJ1-2 | few | TRBV7-8 | TGTGCCAGCAGCCCAGACAGTGTCAGTCCTAACTATGGCTACACCTTC | CASSPDSVSPNYGYTF
NA | TRBJ2-7 | NA | TRBV19 | TGTGCCAGTAGTTTCCGGGACACCTCCTACGAGCAGTACTTC | CASSFRDTSYEQYF
TRBD1 | TRBJ1-2 | NA | TRBV19 | TGTGCCAGTAGTTCATCCCCCGGACAGGTCCGATATGGCTACACCTTC | CASSSSPGQVRYGYTF
NA | TRBJ1-2 | NA | TRBV5-6 | TGTGCCAGCAGCACCGGGACTCGTGGCTACACCTTC | CASSTGTRGYTF
NA | TRBJ1-5 | NA | TRBV19 | TGTGCCAGTCTCTTATGGGGGCAGGGAGATCAGCCCCAGCATTTT | CASLLWGQGDQPQHF
NA | TRBJ2-1 | NA | TRBV11-3 | TGTGCCAGCAGCCCCCTTGGCTCCTACAATGAGCAGTTCTTC | CASSPLGSYNEQFF
TRBD2 | TRBJ2-1 | NA | TRBV4-2 | TGTGCCAGCAGCCAATCGAGCGGGACCCCATACAATGAGCAGTTCTTC | CASSQSSGTPYNEQFF
NA | TRBJ2-2 | NA | TRBV6-4 | TGTGCCAGCAGTGAGGGACTGAACACCGGGGAGCTGTTTTTT | CASSEGLNTGELFF
NA | TRBJ2-7 | NA | TRBV27 | TGTGCCAGCTGGAGTGCGGGGCATGAGAGCGAGCAGTACTTC | CASWSAGHESEQYF
NA | TRBJ1-1 | NA | TRBV2 | TGTGCCATTAAACAGAACACTGAAGCTTTCTTT | CAIKQNTEAFF
TRBD1 | TRBJ1-2 | NA | TRBV27 | TGTGCCAGCAGTTTAACCGCAGCACAGGGGAACTATGGCTACACCTTC | CASSLTAAQGNYGYTF
NA | TRBJ1-3 | NA | TRBV28 | TGTGCCAGCAGTTTAGATGGAAACACCATATATTTT | CASSLDGNTIYF
TRBD2 | TRBJ2-7 | NA | TRBV7-9 | TGTGCCAGCAGTCCCCGGACTAGCGGGACCTACGAGCAGTACTTC | CASSPRTSGTYEQYF
TRBD1 | TRBJ1-1 | NA | TRBV19 | TGTGCCAGTATCGAGACAGGGGCGAGCACTGAAGCTTTCTTT | CASIETGASTEAFF
TRBD2 | TRBJ2-1 | NA | TRBV29-1 | TGCACAGGACTAGCCTCCTACAATGAGCAGTTCTTC | CTGLASYNEQFF
TRBD1 | TRBJ2-2 | once | TRBV6-1 | TGTGCCAGCAGTGACCGAACAGGGGGAGCCACCGGGGAGCTGTTTTTT | CASSDRTGGATGELFF
NA | TRBJ1-1 | NA | TRBV5-4 | TGTGCCAGCAGCTTGGATGGCAGGGAAGCTTTCTTT | CASSLDGREAFF
NA | TRBJ2-7 | NA | TRBV7-6 | TGTGCCAGCAGCTTTAACGGGGAGGCCTACGAGCAGTACTTC | CASSFNGEAYEQYF
NA | TRBJ2-1 | NA | TRBV7-9 | TGTGCCAGCAGCTTAGAGGGGCGAGGGGGGTTCTTC | CASSLEGRGGFF
NA | TRBJ2-1 | NA | TRBV28 | TGTGCCGGTGGGACGACAAACAATGAGCAGTTCTTC | CAGGTTNNEQFF
NA | TRBJ1-1 | NA | TRBV5-8 | TGTGCCAGCAGCTCTGGTTGGGGGGTTGACACTGAAGCTTTCTTT | CASSSGWGVDTEAFF
NA | TRBJ2-7 | NA | TRBV10-1 | TGCGCCAGCAGTGAGTTAAGATGGGGCGAGCAGTACTTC | CASSELRWGEQYF
NA | TRBJ1-2 | NA | TRBV5-5 | TGTGCCAGCAGCTTGGGTATCCTCCATGGCTACACCTTC | CASSLGILHGYTF
TRBD2 | TRBJ2-1 | NA | TRBV28 | TGTGCCAGCAGTTGGCGGAGCGGGAGGTCCGGCGAGCAGTTCTTC | CASSWRSGRSGEQFF